This is a list of T cell receptor beta chains from one sample in a study of T cells in Graves' hyperthyroidism and ophthalmopathy. MiXCR, run by TCRdb on the multiplex PCR reads, gives a single entry per CDR3 protein. The sample has over 700,000 distinct CDR3 sequences; about two fifths are singletons. The sequencing input was blood. All receptors derive from a man aged 18 to 29 with Graves' hyperthyroidism. The CDR3 runs from the conserved cysteine through the conserved F or W. A D gene is named only where the DNA matches it firmly. Part of the rows lack a size; the others show once, few, many or a class for expanded clones.

D: TRBD1; V: TRBV10-3; size: .; J: TRBJ2-7; DNA: TGTGCCAGCAGTGACCGGGGACAGGGTGAGCCCTACGAGCAGTACTTC; CDR3: CASSDRGQGEPYEQYF
D: TRBD2; V: TRBV7-8; size: .; J: TRBJ2-6; DNA: TGTGCCAGCAGCCAAAACCCGGGACTAGATTTCGGGGCCAACGTCCTGACTTTC; CDR3: CASSQNPGLDFGANVLTF
D: .; V: TRBV5-1; size: .; J: TRBJ1-4; DNA: TGCGCCAGCAGCGGCGGGGGCTCAACTAATGAAAAACTGTTTTTT; CDR3: CASSGGGSTNEKLFF
D: TRBD2; V: TRBV24-1; size: few; J: TRBJ2-7; DNA: TGTGCCACCAGTGATCTAGCGGGAGAATTCGGCGAGCAGTACTTC; CDR3: CATSDLAGEFGEQYF
D: TRBD2; V: TRBV7-9; size: few; J: TRBJ2-2; DNA: TGTGCCAGCAGCGGGGGGGTGTGGTCCGGGGAGCTGTTTTTT; CDR3: CASSGGVWSGELFF
D: .; V: TRBV19; size: many; J: TRBJ1-1; DNA: TGTGCCAGTAGTATCACAGGGCTGAACACTGAAGCTTTCTTT; CDR3: CASSITGLNTEAFF
D: .; V: TRBV7-2; size: .; J: TRBJ2-7; DNA: TGTGCCAGCAGCTTGGAGACAGGCCAGATCTACGAGCAGTACTTC; CDR3: CASSLETGQIYEQYF
D: .; V: TRBV2; size: many; J: TRBJ2-7; DNA: TGTGCCAGCAAGACGACCGGGAGCGAGCAGTACTTC; CDR3: CASKTTGSEQYF
D: .; V: TRBV2; size: .; J: TRBJ2-5; DNA: TGTGCCAGCAGGCCGGACGGCCACCAAGAGACCCAGTACTTC; CDR3: CASRPDGHQETQYF
D: .; V: TRBV20-1; size: many; J: TRBJ2-5; DNA: TGCAGTGCTAGAGGGACAGCCTCCTACTTC; CDR3: CSARGTASYF
D: .; V: TRBV7-9; size: .; J: TRBJ2-2; DNA: TGTGCCAGAAGCTTTGGGGCCCCGGGTCCTACCGGGGAGCTGTTTTTT; CDR3: CARSFGAPGPTGELFF
D: .; V: TRBV7-8; size: .; J: TRBJ2-2; DNA: TGTGCCAGCAGCTTAGCCTTTGGGGGGAGCTTCGGGGAGCTGTTTTTT; CDR3: CASSLAFGGSFGELFF
D: .; V: TRBV15; size: many; J: TRBJ1-4; DNA: TGTGCCACCAGCTTTAAGAAGGAAAAACTGTTTTTT; CDR3: CATSFKKEKLFF
D: .; V: TRBV6-5; size: few; J: TRBJ1-2; DNA: TGTGCCAGCACCTTCCCCGGCGGGTACTATACCTTC; CDR3: CASTFPGGYYTF
D: .; V: TRBV7-2; size: .; J: TRBJ2-5; DNA: TGTGCCAGCAGTCACGGGCAGACTCAAGAGACCCAGTACTTC; CDR3: CASSHGQTQETQYF
D: .; V: TRBV19; size: many; J: TRBJ1-2; DNA: TGTGCCAGTAGTATGGGTGGCTACACCTTC; CDR3: CASSMGGYTF
D: .; V: TRBV15; size: many; J: TRBJ1-1; DNA: TGTGCCACCAGCAGAGATACCAGTGAAGCTTTCTTT; CDR3: CATSRDTSEAFF
D: TRBD1; V: TRBV10-3; size: .; J: TRBJ1-5; DNA: TGTGCCACCGGGACAGGGGACGGTGATCAGCCCCAGCATTTT; CDR3: CATGTGDGDQPQHF
D: TRBD2; V: TRBV19; size: .; J: TRBJ2-7; DNA: TGTGCCAGTAGTCTCCGGACTAGCGGGGGGAACGAGCAGTACTTC; CDR3: CASSLRTSGGNEQYF
D: .; V: TRBV12-3/TRBV12-4; size: few; J: TRBJ2-6; DNA: TGTGCCAGCAGTTTATGGGGGGATGGGGCCAACGTCCTGACTTTC; CDR3: CASSLWGDGANVLTF
D: .; V: TRBV12-5; size: .; J: TRBJ1-1; DNA: TGTGCTAGTGGTTTGCCTACAGGGCCAAAAGCTTTCTTT; CDR3: CASGLPTGPKAFF
D: .; V: TRBV7-2; size: many; J: TRBJ2-2; DNA: TGTGCCAGCAGAGAGGGAGGGGGCGACACCGGGGAGCTGTTTTTT; CDR3: CASREGGGDTGELFF
D: TRBD2; V: TRBV7-2; size: .; J: TRBJ2-5; DNA: TGTGCCAGCAGCCCGAGACTAGCGGGAGTGTGGGGGGGGGAGACCCAGTACTTC; CDR3: CASSPRLAGVWGGETQYF
D: .; V: TRBV6-5; size: .; J: TRBJ1-3; DNA: TGTGCCAGCAGTACGCAGGCGGGGGCTGGAAACACCATATATTTT; CDR3: CASSTQAGAGNTIYF
D: .; V: TRBV7-9; size: few; J: TRBJ1-4; DNA: TGTGCCAGCAGCTTTGGCAAAAATGAAAAACTGTTTTTT; CDR3: CASSFGKNEKLFF